The T cell receptor beta chain under discussion was sequenced for a study of vaccination effects on CD4 cells after COVID-19. Turning to the study itself: Of the BNT162b2 and mRNA-1273 vaccines, participants received two doses of one or the other. Findings of the study overall: Marked clonal contraction of both clone types appeared late after vaccination.

Before sequencing took place, the ViraFEST assay used viral peptide pools to expand antigen-specific CD4+ T cells. Isolation of CD4+ T cells took place after about ten days of culture. Vaccine recipients lacked prior SARS-CoV-2 infection and had negative nucleocapsid antibodies. For each well, over 1.5 million PBMC were cultured with roughly 11 IU/ml IL-2 and about 9.9 ug/ml peptides. TCRdb's table, derived via immunoSEQ multiplex PCR, lists solely in-frame clones and lacks some. The sample has roughly 63,000 clones, about 80% seen once. A note on this clone: Its antigen is undetermined.

The CDR3 has 14 residues. Germline CDR1 is SGHNT and CDR2 is YYREEE (reference sequence). V was pared by 4 bases and J by 0 bases, with 2 bases of the junction left unmatched. V usage is TRBV5-4 and J usage is TRBJ2-3; 7 bases are shared with TRBD1. This TCR derives from a human donor who received a COVID-19 vaccine. The sequenced sample was CD4+ T cells from PBMCs cultured with SARS-CoV-2 spike peptides, obtained before COVID-19 vaccination. The CDR3, as DNA: TGTGCCAGCAGCACGGGACAGAGCACAGATACGCAGTATTTT. Translation gives CASSTGQSTDTQYF.